This T cell receptor (beta chain) originates from a study of blood T cell repertoires in COVID-19. Study information: Both acute and convalescent COVID-19 samples were obtained from the United States, Italy and Spain. Sources were T cells, B-cell-depleted T cells, or PBMCs; the material itself was cDNA or gDNA.

Only in-frame clones appear in the TCRdb table, and some are missing; sequencing was by immunoSEQ multiplex PCR. The data show about 290,000 clones, approximately 91% seen once. CDR3 length: 12 amino acids. In germline, CDR1 is SQVTM, CDR2 ANQGSEA. The V segment lost 7 bases and the J segment 5 bases; nucleotides outside the gene matches: 6. The chain carries TRBV29-1 and TRBJ2-5, with TRBD2 identical over 8 bases. The TCR was taken from a woman aged 40 to 50 who had recovered from COVID-19. The specimen was PBMCs or T cells enriched from blood (not recorded which). CDR3 DNA sequence: TGCAGCGCTCAAGCGGGGGCTGAGACCCAGTACTTC. Protein: CSAQAGAETQYF. The full variable domain, its missing parts supplied by reference TRBV29-1 and TRBJ2-5, is SAVISQKPSRDICQRGTSLTIQCQVDSQVTMMFWYRQQPGQSLTLIATANQGSEATYESGFVIDKFPISRPNLTFSTLTVSNMSPEDSSIYLCSAQAGAETQYFGPGTRLLVL.